One sample yielded the 20 T cell receptor beta chains listed below, sequenced in a study of T cell repertoires in cytomegalovirus infection. No cognate antigen is known for these TCRs. Each CDR3 protein is one row after TCRdb ran MiXCR on the reads. The table shows some 700,000 distinct CDR3 sequences, with around 31% occurring only once. The sequenced sample was cultured PBMCs, obtained from culture after CMV antigen stimulation. The receptors here all came from a human donor in good health (CMV status not recorded). Some clones in this sample may be carry-over from other donors' samples.

This clonotype was detected a few times. This chain connects TRBV6-5 to TRBJ1-2; D gene ambiguous. Germline V CDR1 and CDR2: MNHEY, SVGAGI. This CDR3 region has 13 residues. Deletions cut 6 bases from V and 8 bases from J, with 16 bases between. CDR3 in amino acids: CASSRDPQRGYTF. In DNA form, the CDR3 reads TGTGCCAGCAGCCGCGACCCCCAGCGGGGCTACACCTTC.

The chain links TRBV6-5 to TRBJ1-1, with 7 nucleotides matching TRBD1. CDR1 and CDR2 from the germline V gene are MNHEY and SVGAGI. The trim removed 2 bases at V and 8 bases at J, leaving 5 bases unmatched. This CDR3 contains 13 residues. CDR3 sequence (DNA): TGTGCCAGCAGTTACAACCGACAGGGCGAAGCTTTCTTT. This encodes CASSYNRQGEAFF.

The sample holds a few counts of this clonotype. The CDR3 sequence: CASSPLTGQITEAFF. The CDR3 nucleotides are TGTGCCAGCAGCCCCCTGACAGGGCAAATTACTGAAGCTTTCTTT. The chain employs TRBV7-2 and TRBJ1-1; TRBD1 aligns across 7 bases. CDR1 and CDR2 from the germline V gene are SGHTA and FQGNSA. The CDR3 loop spans 15 amino acids. After removal of 5 bases from V and 5 bases from J, the junction contained 11 bases not matched to a gene.

This clonotype was detected only a few times. V and J are TRBV7-2 and TRBJ1-2, with unresolved D. Per germline, CDR1 SGHTA and CDR2 FQGNSA. This CDR3 contains 12 residues. Trimming left V 5 bases short and J 5 bases short, with 9 bases between. The CDR3: CASSPASYGYTF. The CDR3, as DNA: TGTGCCAGCAGCCCCGCCTCATATGGCTACACCTTC.

This clonotype appeared many times. V gene TRBV7-8 combines with J gene TRBJ1-5; D might be TRBD1 (6 bases). This CDR3 is 16 amino acids long. The germline V gene has CDR1 SGHVS and CDR2 FQNEAQ. V dropped 1 base and J dropped 2 bases, with 12 bases sitting between them. The CDR3 spells CASSLGDRTGNQPQHF. CDR3 nucleotides: TGTGCCAGCAGCTTAGGGGATCGGACAGGCAATCAGCCCCAGCATTTT.

This clonotype appeared a few times. The chain uses TRBV6-1 and TRBJ1-1; unclear D gene. Germline-derived CDR1 and CDR2 are MNHNS and SASEGT. Trimming left V 5 bases short and J 4 bases short, with 17 bases between. This CDR3 is built from 15 residues. Written as DNA, the CDR3 is TGTGCCAGCAGTTCCCAACTCAAAGGGAGCACTGAAGCTTTCTTT. Translating gives CASSSQLKGSTEAFF.

Ten or more counts support this clonotype. The chain couples TRBV7-2 to TRBJ2-7, with D unresolved. The ends were cut back, 0 bases at V and 0 bases at J, with 9 bases in the middle. The CDR3 runs 15 residues. Per germline, CDR1 SGHTA and CDR2 FQGNSA. The CDR3 sequence: CASSLAPGSSYEQYF. The CDR3 DNA reads TGTGCCAGCAGCTTAGCGCCGGGTAGCTCCTACGAGCAGTACTTC.

This chain joins TRBV7-4 and TRBJ1-2, with D tentatively TRBD1 (5 bases). Germline lookup yields CDR1 SGHVT and CDR2 SQSDAQ. V dropped 5 bases and J dropped 4 bases, with 14 bases sitting between them. This CDR3 region has 14 residues. Written as DNA, the CDR3 is TGTGCCAGCAGCCCCGACGGGGCGGCCTATGGCTACACCTTC. Its protein product is CASSPDGAAYGYTF.

In this sample, this clonotype turned up a few times. This chain's CDR3 is CASSARGDSGNTIYF. CDR3 nucleotide sequence: TGCGCCAGCAGCGCACGCGGGGACTCTGGAAACACCATATATTTT. The chain links TRBV4-1 to TRBJ1-3, with no clear D. This CDR3 region has 15 residues. Per germline, CDR1 MGHRA and CDR2 YSYEKL. Trimming cost V 5 bases and J 0 bases, with 11 bases left between them.

The chain couples TRBV2 to TRBJ1-3; no reliable D call. Trimming removed 3 bases from V and 3 bases from J, with 18 bases in between. Germline assignment: CDR1 SNHLY and CDR2 FYNNEI. This CDR3 has 17 amino acids. CDR3 protein: CASSESGTAQVGNTIYF. The CDR3 DNA is TGTGCCAGCAGTGAGAGCGGCACCGCACAAGTTGGAAACACCATATATTTT.

This clonotype was found a few times. The chain is built from TRBV15 and TRBJ1-2, with D uncertain. The CDR3 has 14 amino acids. Germline V gene sequence: CDR1 LNHNV, CDR2 YYDKDF (reference sequence). Trimming removed 1 base from V and 4 bases from J, with 10 bases in between. For the CDR3, the DNA is TGTGCCACCAGCAGAGGTCCCAACCCCTATGGCTACACCTTC. Protein product: CATSRGPNPYGYTF.

This clonotype was seen only a few times. The chain combines TRBV4-1 with TRBJ2-1; 12 positions agree with TRBD2. This CDR3 has 19 amino acids. V gave up 0 bases and J gave up 3 bases; unmatched junction bases: 9. CDR1 MGHRA and CDR2 YSYEKL come from the germline V gene. The DNA of the CDR3 is TGCGCCAGCAGCCAAGATGTTATCGCTAGCGGGGGGGACTACAATGAGCAGTTCTTC. Amino acids: CASSQDVIASGGDYNEQFF.

The sample holds a few counts of this clonotype. CDR3 bases: TGTGCCAGCAGCTACGGGCCTTCCCCGGCCGGGGAGCTGTTTTTT. Translating it yields CASSYGPSPAGELFF. The chain recombines TRBV7-7 with TRBJ2-2; D not resolved. V lost 4 bases, J lost 6 bases, and 15 bases lay in between. Germline-derived CDR1 and CDR2 are SSHAT and FNYEAQ (reference sequence). The CDR3 is 15 residues long. Supplemented by reference TRBV7-7 and TRBJ2-2, the full variable domain reads GAGVSQSPRYKVTKRGQDVTLRCDPISSHATLYWYQQALGQGPEFLTYFNYEAQPDKSGLPSDRFSAERPEGSISTLTIQRTEQRDSAMYRCASSYGPSPAGELFFGEGSRLTVL.

The chain joins TRBV7-9 to TRBJ1-2; D perhaps matches TRBD1 (5 bases). Between the trimmed V and J ends, which lost 4 bases and 8 bases, there was a span of 17 bases. CDR1 is SEHNR and CDR2 is FQNEAQ in the germline V gene (reference sequence). This CDR3 contains 14 residues. Written as DNA, the CDR3 is TGTGCCAGCAGCTCAGACAGAGGCGTTAGGGGCTACACCTTC. Translating gives CASSSDRGVRGYTF.

The V and J genes are TRBV5-4 and TRBJ2-3; D call uncertain. The CDR3 consists of 14 residues. Germline V gene lookup returns CDR1 SGHNT and CDR2 YYREEE (reference sequence). Deletions cut 0 bases from V and 5 bases from J, with 10 bases between. In DNA, the CDR3 is TGTGCCAGCAGCTTGGGAGTCTGGGAAGATACGCAGTATTTT. Amino acids: CASSLGVWEDTQYF.

This clonotype was counted a few times. CDR3 sequence reads: CASSLVASGGYEQYF. CDR3 in DNA: TGTGCCAGCAGCTTAGTAGCCAGCGGGGGCTACGAGCAGTACTTC. The genes are TRBV7-2 and TRBJ2-7; TRBD2 matches at 8 bases. The CDR3 length is 15 residues. Germline trimming cut 1 base from V and 3 bases from J; bases unmatched to any gene: 5. Per the germline V gene, CDR1 is SGHTA and CDR2 is FQGNSA.

The gene calls are TRBV7-2 and TRBJ2-3; tentative D call: TRBD2 (6 bases). The V gene's germline CDR1 is SGHTA and CDR2 FQGNSA. The CDR3 extends over 14 amino acids. V lost 6 bases and J 1 base, leaving 11 bases between the germline ends. The DNA for the CDR3 is TGTGCCAGCAGATCGGCTAGCGGCACAGATACGCAGTATTTT. Translating gives CASRSASGTDTQYF.

This clonotype was detected only a few times. The rearrangement uses TRBV15 and TRBJ1-4; maybe TRBD1 (5 bases). The CDR3 is made up of 15 amino acids. Germline V lookup: CDR1 LNHNV, CDR2 YYDKDF (reference sequence). The V end was cut by 4 bases, the J end by 6 bases, with 15 bases between. CDR3 sequence (DNA): TGTGCCACCAGCACAAGATGGGGGGAGGATGAAAAACTGTTTTTT. Its translation: CATSTRWGEDEKLFF.

The rearrangement uses TRBV19 and TRBJ1-5; D is perhaps TRBD1 (6 bases). Germline-derived CDR1 and CDR2 are LNHDA and SQIVND (reference sequence). The CDR3 is 13 amino acids. Trimming pared 7 bases from V and 10 bases from J, leaving 17 bases between. The CDR3 region has the DNA TGTGCCAGTACACAGGGATGGGGCAGACCCCAGCATTTT. Translation gives CASTQGWGRPQHF.

V is TRBV4-3 and J is TRBJ2-5, with D hard to call. CDR1 and CDR2 from the germline V gene are LGHNA and YSLEER. The CDR3 covers 14 residues. The V gene lost 0 bases and the J gene lost 1 base, with 6 bases spanning the gap. CDR3 sequence (DNA): TGCGCCAGCAGCCAAGATGCATTCCAAGAGACCCAGTACTTC. Protein: CASSQDAFQETQYF.